This section outlines one T cell receptor beta chain sequence together with its context. The data originate from a study of CD8 T cells in Susac syndrome. With random hexamers, reverse transcription was performed on roughly 0.5 to 1 ug of RNA. TCRdb called the immunoSEQ multiplex PCR reads again in MiXCR, with one record for every CDR3 protein. This table holds around 300,000 distinct CDR3 sequences, about 92% found once. The receptor was isolated from a human donor with multiple sclerosis. Sequenced: CD4+ T cells from PBMCs.

CDR3 loop: CASSLEASGSSQFF. The CDR3 DNA sequence: TGTGCCAGCAGCTTAGAGGCTAGCGGGAGCTCTCAGTTCTTC. The rearrangement uses TRBV7-8 and TRBJ2-1, with 10 bases identical to TRBD2. J lost 13 bases, V lost 1 base, and 7 bases had no gene match. CDR1 and CDR2 (germline): SGHVS, FQNEAQ. The CDR3 contains 14 residues.